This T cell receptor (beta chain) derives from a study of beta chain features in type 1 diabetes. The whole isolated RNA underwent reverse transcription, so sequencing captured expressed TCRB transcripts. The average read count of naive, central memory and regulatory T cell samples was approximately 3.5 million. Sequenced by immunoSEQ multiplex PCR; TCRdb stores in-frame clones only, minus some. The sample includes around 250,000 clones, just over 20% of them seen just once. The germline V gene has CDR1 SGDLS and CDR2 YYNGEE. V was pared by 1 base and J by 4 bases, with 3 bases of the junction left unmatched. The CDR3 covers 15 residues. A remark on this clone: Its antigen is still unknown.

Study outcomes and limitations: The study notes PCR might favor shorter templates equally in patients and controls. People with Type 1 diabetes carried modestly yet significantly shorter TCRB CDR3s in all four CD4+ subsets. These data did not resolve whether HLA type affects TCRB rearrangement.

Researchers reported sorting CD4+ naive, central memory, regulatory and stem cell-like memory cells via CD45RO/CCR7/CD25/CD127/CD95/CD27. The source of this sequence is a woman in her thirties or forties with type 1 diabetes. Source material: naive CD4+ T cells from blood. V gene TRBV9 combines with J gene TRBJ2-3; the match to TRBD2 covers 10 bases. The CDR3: CASSVSGRAPDTQYF. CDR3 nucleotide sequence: TGTGCCAGCAGCGTAAGCGGGAGGGCCCCAGATACGCAGTATTTT.